This T cell receptor beta chain was profiled in a study of neurological immune-mediated disorders. TCRdb redid the calling of the 5' RACE reads with MiXCR, one entry per CDR3 protein. The sample shows about 59,000 distinct CDR3 sequences, 12% of them seen only once. Only a few counts were recorded for this clonotype. Germline V gene data show CDR1 as MNHEY and CDR2 as SVGAGI. V lost 0 bases and J lost 3; bases outside the gene matches: 9. The CDR3 runs to 18 residues. Sequenced sample: PBMCs. The sequence was obtained from a woman aged 55-70 years with HTLV-1-associated myelopathy (HAM/TSP). This chain links TRBV6-5 with TRBJ2-1; 9 nucleotides match TRBD2. For the CDR3, the DNA is TGTGCCAGCAGTTACTCGTTCCTTAGCGGGAGCAGCTACAATGAGCAGTTCTTC. Its translation: CASSYSFLSGSSYNEQFF.